One and the same sample provided the 32 T cell receptor beta chains below, sequenced in a study of monozygotic twins with cystic fibrosis. Assay used: immunoSEQ multiplex PCR; TCRdb lists only in-frame clones, some missing. The sample contains over 25,000 clones, 95% to 98% of which appear only once. The sequenced material came from blood. These receptors were obtained from a girl aged 2-9 years with cystic fibrosis.

The V call is TRBV13, the J call TRBJ2-2; 7 bases are shared with TRBD2. Trimming at V came to 5 bases and at J to 5 bases, leaving 11 bases not matched to a gene. In germline, CDR1 is PRHDT, CDR2 FYEKMQ (reference sequence). The CDR3 sequence is 16 residues long. As DNA, the CDR3 is TGTGCCAGCAGCCCTTGGGCGGGAGTGGGAACCGGGGAGCTGTTTTTT. Residues: CASSPWAGVGTGELFF.

The genes are TRBV6-5 and TRBJ2-7; 8 bases line up with TRBD1. The V segment lost 6 bases and the J segment 7 bases; nucleotides outside the gene matches: 14. The CDR3 has 15 amino acids. Germline-derived CDR1 and CDR2 are MNHEY and SVGAGI. CDR3: CASSPRTGPSREQYF. In DNA form, the CDR3 reads TGTGCCAGCAGCCCACGGACAGGGCCCTCTAGAGAGCAGTACTTC.

The sample holds one count of this clone. This rearrangement joins TRBV6-5 to TRBJ2-5, with TRBD1 as a possible D gene (5 bases). With 2 bases removed from V and 0 bases from J, the gap between germline ends came to 10 bases. This CDR3 contains 15 residues. Per germline, CDR1 MNHEY and CDR2 SVGAGI. CDR3 amino acids: CASSYTGQYQETQYF. DNA for the CDR3: TGTGCCAGCAGTTACACAGGCCAGTACCAAGAGACCCAGTACTTC.

The chain recombines TRBV27 with TRBJ1-4; no definite D call. CDR1 is MNHEY, CDR2 SMNVEV, per germline (reference sequence). The V gene lost 0 bases and the J gene lost 8 bases, with 13 bases spanning the gap. The CDR3 contains 15 residues. CDR3 nucleotide sequence: TGTGCCAGCAGTTTATCGACGTGGGCAGGCGAAAAACTGTTTTTT. Translation gives CASSLSTWAGEKLFF.

The chain recombines TRBV5-1 with TRBJ2-5, with TRBD1 matching 11 bases. Germline CDR1 reads SGHRS; CDR2 reads YFSETQ. V gave up 0 bases and J gave up 8 bases; unmatched junction bases: 9. This CDR3 comprises 16 residues. CDR3 bases: TGCGCCAGCAGCTTGGTTGGTCTGGGACAGGGGGAAACCCAGTACTTC. This codes for CASSLVGLGQGETQYF.

The CDR3 nucleotides are TGTGCCAGCAGCCAGGGACTAGCAAGCTCCTACGAGCAGTACTTC. It yields the protein CASSQGLASSYEQYF. This chain links TRBV5-4 with TRBJ2-7; 9 bases agree with TRBD2. J gave up 0 bases and V 4 bases, and 5 bases lay outside the gene matches. Germline V gives CDR1 SGHNT, CDR2 YYREEE (reference sequence). This CDR3 region has 15 residues.

The V gene is TRBV7-2, the J gene TRBJ1-5, with D hard to call. Germline CDR1 SGHTA, CDR2 FQGNSA. Trimming cost V 1 base and J 6 bases, with 10 bases left between them. The CDR3 has 14 amino acids. The CDR3 reads CASSLGPSGQPQHF. Here the CDR3 DNA reads TGTGCCAGCAGCTTAGGACCCAGTGGTCAGCCCCAGCATTTT.

This chain connects TRBV7-3 to TRBJ1-2, with D tentatively TRBD1 (6 bases). In germline, CDR1 is SGHTA, CDR2 FQGTGA. This CDR3 has 16 amino acids. Between the trimmed V and J ends, which lost 5 bases and 4 bases, there was a span of 20 bases. The CDR3: CASSPHRGTPIYGYTF. The CDR3 DNA follows: TGTGCCAGCAGCCCCCATCGGGGGACACCAATCTATGGCTACACCTTC.

This chain joins TRBV12-5 and TRBJ2-7; D assignment may be TRBD1 or TRBD2 (5 bases each). There are 15 residues in the CDR3. V gave up 4 bases and J gave up 5 bases, with 18 bases separating them. The V gene's germline CDR1 is LGHNT and CDR2 FRNRAP. The DNA of the CDR3 is TGTGCTAGTGGTTGGACCGGGACCTTTATAAACGAGCAGTACTTC. It encodes CASGWTGTFINEQYF.

The rearrangement joins TRBV7-6 to TRBJ2-4; tentatively, D is TRBD1 or TRBD2 (5 bases each). V was shortened by 5 bases and J by 2 bases, with 19 bases between the two germline ends. The CDR3 spans 17 residues. Germline values: CDR1 SGHVS, CDR2 FNYEAQ. CDR3 DNA: TGTGCCAGCAGCCCAGGGACGAAAGCCCGGTCCAAAAACATTCAGTACTTC. It encodes CASSPGTKARSKNIQYF.

V and J are TRBV7-8 and TRBJ2-1; D ambiguous. CDR1 is SGHVS, CDR2 FQNEAQ, per germline. V was pared by 1 base and J by 8 bases, with 9 bases between. The CDR3 spans 13 residues. The CDR3 loop reads CASSLVAAYEQFF. The CDR3 coding sequence is TGTGCCAGCAGCTTAGTAGCAGCGTATGAGCAGTTCTTC.

The CDR3 sequence: CAISYRQGGTEAFF. The CDR3 DNA reads TGTGCCATCAGCTATAGACAGGGGGGCACTGAAGCTTTCTTT. V and J are TRBV10-3 and TRBJ1-1; 9 bases align to TRBD1. Germline V gives CDR1 ENHRY, CDR2 SYGVKD. V shed 6 bases and J 4 bases; nucleotides not matched to a gene: 6. The length of the CDR3 is 14 residues.

This chain uses TRBV27 with TRBJ1-5, with D unresolved. From germline, CDR1 is MNHEY and CDR2 SMNVEV (reference sequence). Trimming cost V 0 bases and J 6 bases, with 12 bases left between them. CDR3 size: 15 residues. The CDR3 DNA sequence: TGTGCCAGCAGTTTATCGAACTATAACTCTCAGCCCCAGCATTTT. Translating gives CASSLSNYNSQPQHF.

V and J are TRBV5-1 and TRBJ1-5, with D tentatively TRBD1 (5 bases). The germline V and J ends were trimmed by 4 bases and 0 bases, with 14 bases remaining between them. The length of the CDR3 is 16 residues. CDR1 SGHRS and CDR2 YFSETQ come from the germline V gene. CDR3 sequence: CASSPGTWYSNQPQHF. The CDR3 DNA follows: TGCGCCAGCAGCCCTGGGACCTGGTATAGCAATCAGCCCCAGCATTTT.

CDR3: CASSPHTGELFF. The CDR3 DNA is TGTGCCAGCAGTCCCCATACCGGGGAGCTGTTTTTT. The chain carries TRBV27 and TRBJ2-2; D call uncertain. The CDR3 sequence is 12 residues long. CDR1 and CDR2 (germline): MNHEY, SMNVEV (reference sequence). Deletions cut 5 bases from V and 5 bases from J, with 6 bases between.

The chain employs TRBV7-2 and TRBJ2-5, with D perhaps matching TRBD1 (6 bases). The CDR3 is made up of 15 amino acids. Trimming stripped 0 bases from V and 2 bases from J, with 10 bases between. Germline CDR1 SGHTA, CDR2 FQGNSA. CDR3 residues: CASSLARGAQETQYF. CDR3 DNA sequence: TGTGCCAGCAGCTTAGCCAGGGGTGCGCAAGAGACCCAGTACTTC.

This clone was observed a single time. The J gene is TRBJ1-2, the V gene TRBV18; no clear D gene. Germline CDR1 KGHSH, CDR2 LQKENI. Trimming cost V 6 bases and J 6 bases, with 20 bases left between them. This CDR3 contains 15 residues. The CDR3 region has the DNA TGTGCCAGCTCGTCCCCAGGCGTCACGGAGAATGGCTACACCTTC. Translation: CASSSPGVTENGYTF. Looking up the rest from reference TRBV18 and TRBJ1-2 gives the full variable domain: NAGVMQNPRHLVRRRGQEARLRCSPMKGHSHVYWYRQLPEEGLKFMVYLQKENIIDESGMPKERFSAEFPKEGPSILRIQQVVRGDSAAYFCASSSPGVTENGYTFGSGTRLTVV.

J is TRBJ2-7 and V is TRBV4-1, with 9 bases identical to TRBD1. CDR1 and CDR2 (germline): MGHRA, YSYEKL. V dropped 1 base and J dropped 0; count of bases not matched to a gene: 4. The CDR3 sequence is 16 residues long. Here the CDR3 reads CASSQGTGANSYEQYF. DNA of the CDR3: TGCGCCAGCAGCCAAGGGACAGGGGCAAACTCCTACGAGCAGTACTTC.

V usage is TRBV5-1 and J usage is TRBJ2-3; 9 bases align to TRBD2. V shed 1 base, J shed 2 bases, and the junction held 5 bases outside the gene matches. Germline V CDR1 and CDR2: SGHRS, YFSETQ. The CDR3 extends over 16 amino acids. CDR3 DNA sequence: TGCGCCAGCAGCTTGATTAGCGGGAGCCCCACAGATACGCAGTATTTT. Protein product: CASSLISGSPTDTQYF. Full variable domain (missing parts from reference TRBV5-1 and TRBJ2-3): KAGVTQTPRYLIKTRGQQVTLSCSPISGHRSVSWYQQTPGQGLQFLFEYFSETQRNKGNFPGRFSGRQFSNSRSEMNVSTLELGDSALYLCASSLISGSPTDTQYFGPGTRLTVL.

The chain uses TRBV2 and TRBJ2-2; TRBD2 is a possible D gene (5 bases). V lost 2 bases and J lost 8, with 6 bases in between. The CDR3 is 12 residues long. Looked up from germline, CDR1 is SNHLY and CDR2 is FYNNEI. The CDR3 DNA is TGTGCCAGCAGTGAAACGGGAGGGGAGCTGTTTTTT. As protein: CASSETGGELFF.

This rearrangement joins TRBV9 to TRBJ2-1; D not resolved. Germline assignment: CDR1 SGDLS and CDR2 YYNGEE. This CDR3 contains 13 residues. With 0 bases removed from V and 8 bases from J, the gap between germline ends came to 9 bases. The CDR3 region is CASSVGVEHEQFF. The DNA of the CDR3 is TGTGCCAGCAGCGTAGGGGTGGAGCATGAGCAGTTCTTC.

The rearrangement links TRBV19 to TRBJ2-7; D is ambiguous. CDR1 and CDR2 (germline): LNHDA, SQIVND (reference sequence). V was clipped by 8 bases and J by 6 bases, with 17 bases between them. The CDR3 is made up of 13 amino acids. The CDR3 DNA sequence: TGTGCCAGTGGTACCAGAAGTACTACCGAGCAGTACTTC. Its protein product is CASGTRSTTEQYF.

This chain joins TRBV4-3 and TRBJ2-1; D is unclear. The germline CDR1 and CDR2 sequences are LGHNA and YSLEER. CDR3 length equals 15 residues. V gave up 0 bases and J gave up 5 bases, with 11 bases separating them. The CDR3 here is CASSQEPEPHNEQFF. CDR3 bases: TGCGCCAGCAGCCAAGAACCGGAGCCCCACAATGAGCAGTTCTTC.

The V gene is TRBV9, the J gene TRBJ2-2; D unresolved. V shed 7 bases and J shed 1 base, with 14 bases lying between them. The germline V gene has CDR1 SGDLS and CDR2 YYNGEE. The CDR3 length is 15 residues. CDR3 in amino acids: CASSPRRMNTGELFF. The CDR3 coding sequence is TGTGCCAGCTCACCCAGACGGATGAACACCGGGGAGCTGTTTTTT.

The chain employs TRBV15 and TRBJ2-7; TRBD2 might be the D (7 bases). This CDR3 region has 15 residues. The V and J ends lost 0 bases and 5 bases respectively, with 14 bases between them. CDR1 is LNHNV, CDR2 YYDKDF, per germline (reference sequence). The CDR3 DNA sequence: TGTGCCACCAGCAGAGATTCCGGGGGGCGTCACGAGCAGTACTTC. Its translation: CATSRDSGGRHEQYF.

This clone was seen a single time. The V gene is TRBV7-6, the J gene TRBJ1-1; D is possibly TRBD1 (6 bases). Germline CDR1 and CDR2: SGHVS and FNYEAQ. V lost 6 bases and J 1 base, leaving 9 bases between the germline ends. The CDR3 covers 13 residues. CDR3 sequence (DNA): TGTGCCAGCAGACCGGGACAGAACACTGAAGCTTTCTTT. Its protein is CASRPGQNTEAFF. Full variable domain (remainder filled in from reference TRBV7-6 and TRBJ1-1): GAGVSQSPRYKVTKRGQDVALRCDPISGHVSLYWYRQALGQGPEFLTYFNYEAQQDKSGLPNDRFSAERPEGSISTLTIQRTEQRDSAMYRCASRPGQNTEAFFGQGTRLTVV.

The J gene is TRBJ2-5, the V gene TRBV5-1; D remains unclear. From germline, CDR1 is SGHRS and CDR2 YFSETQ. V lost 4 bases and J 0 bases, leaving 10 bases between the germline ends. The CDR3 extends over 14 amino acids. Written as DNA, the CDR3 is TGCGCCAGCAGCGTAGCCCCAGACCAAGAGACCCAGTACTTC. It translates to CASSVAPDQETQYF.

The CDR3 here is CASSLYNEQFF. The DNA of the CDR3 is TGTGCCAGCAGCCTCTACAATGAGCAGTTCTTC. The chain employs TRBV9 and TRBJ2-1; D not certain. This CDR3 contains 11 residues. Germline CDR1 and CDR2: SGDLS and YYNGEE. Deletions cut 4 bases from V and 3 bases from J, with 2 bases between.

The CDR3 nucleotides read TGTGCCAGCAGCTTCCGTATGGAGCCGGGACAGGGGACAGGAAACACCATATATTTT. It codes for CASSFRMEPGQGTGNTIYF. The chain joins TRBV7-9 to TRBJ1-3; 10 nucleotides agree with TRBD1. Trimming at V came to 3 bases and at J to 4 bases, leaving 15 bases not matched to a gene. Germline V gives CDR1 SEHNR, CDR2 FQNEAQ (reference sequence). The CDR3 totals 19 residues.

The chain combines TRBV5-8 with TRBJ2-7; weak D call: TRBD2 (5 bases). V was clipped by 2 bases and J by 0 bases, with 9 bases between them. From germline, CDR1 is SGHTS and CDR2 YDEGEE. The CDR3 is made up of 14 amino acids. The DNA of the CDR3 is TGTGCCAGCAGCTTCCGGGGTCACTCCTACGAGCAGTACTTC. This encodes CASSFRGHSYEQYF.

CDR3 coding DNA: TGTGCCAGCAGTTACAGACTGGGACGGGATCAGCCCCAGCATTTT. It translates to CASSYRLGRDQPQHF. The chain has TRBV7-6 and TRBJ1-5; D is perhaps TRBD1 (5 bases). This CDR3 contains 15 residues. V was trimmed by 6 bases and J by 5 bases, leaving 17 bases between them. CDR1 and CDR2 (germline): SGHVS, FNYEAQ.

The gene calls are TRBV28 and TRBJ2-5; D remains unclear. Germline CDR1 MDHEN, CDR2 SYDVKM. The CDR3 totals 13 residues. V gave up 7 bases and J gave up 0 bases, with 9 bases separating them. CDR3 residues: CASTTTDQETQYF. The DNA of the CDR3 is TGTGCCAGCACGACGACTGACCAAGAGACCCAGTACTTC.